These T cell receptor beta chains were read from a single sample in a study of T cell responses to AZD1222 COVID-19 vaccine. The protocol was immunoSEQ multiplex PCR, while the TCRdb copy is restricted to in-frame clones and leaves out a portion. The sample records about 140,000 clones, 92% being singletons. The source was peripheral blood, collected on day 0 of AZD1222 vaccination. These receptors were taken from an adult in good health. Both conserved end residues are part of each CDR3. The D gene is left open where the match is weak. For some rows the clone size is stated as once, few or many, or as a class when expanded; others skip it.

>TRBV5-4|NA|TRBJ1-6|TRBD1
CASSGQGEAGTYNSPLHF
TGTGCCAGCAGCGGACAGGGCGAGGCGGGTACCTATAATTCACCCCTCCACTTT
>TRBV5-1|NA|TRBJ2-5|NA
CASSIWSGARKTQYF
TGCGCCAGCAGCATATGGTCGGGGGCGCGGAAGACCCAGTACTTC
>TRBV5-6|NA|TRBJ1-4|NA
CASSSRGAGNEKLFF
TGTGCCAGCAGCTCCAGGGGAGCCGGTAATGAAAAACTGTTTTTT
>TRBV6-5|NA|TRBJ1-2|NA
CASSAQNYGYTF
TGTGCCAGCAGCGCTCAGAACTATGGCTACACCTTC
>TRBV19|NA|TRBJ2-7|NA
CASSIQWGGEQYF
TGTGCCAGTAGTATTCAGTGGGGAGGCGAGCAGTACTTC
>TRBV11-2|NA|TRBJ2-3|NA
CASSFRWGADTQYF
TGTGCCAGCAGCTTTAGGTGGGGGGCAGATACGCAGTATTTT
>TRBV5-1|NA|TRBJ2-1|TRBD2
CASSLVASGYNEQFF
TGCGCCAGCAGCTTGGTGGCTAGCGGATACAATGAGCAGTTCTTC
>TRBV5-1|NA|TRBJ2-7|NA
CASSFLGSPYEQYF
TGCGCCAGCAGCTTTTTGGGCAGCCCCTACGAGCAGTACTTC
>TRBV5-4|NA|TRBJ2-1|TRBD1
CASSLRDSNEQFF
TGTGCCAGCAGCTTGCGGGACAGCAATGAGCAGTTCTTC
>TRBV3-1/TRBV3-2|NA|TRBJ1-2|NA
CASSQGPMWGYTF
TGTGCCAGCAGCCAAGGTCCGATGTGGGGCTACACCTTC
>TRBV11-2|NA|TRBJ2-7|NA
CASSPLGVGSPTDEQYF
TGTGCCAGCAGCCCCCTTGGGGTAGGATCCCCGACGGACGAGCAGTACTTC
>TRBV15|NA|TRBJ2-7|NA
CATSRPRDRRGGRYEQYF
TGTGCCACCAGCAGGCCCCGGGACCGCAGGGGTGGGCGGTACGAGCAGTACTTC
>TRBV5-1|NA|TRBJ2-3|NA
CASSLTYRAPSTDTQYF
TGCGCCAGCAGCTTGACCTACAGGGCTCCTAGCACAGATACGCAGTATTTT
>TRBV10-3|NA|TRBJ1-1|NA
CAISVGGRNTEAFF
TGTGCCATCAGTGTAGGGGGGAGAAACACTGAAGCTTTCTTT
>TRBV10-3|NA|TRBJ1-5|NA
CAISESGGKPQHF
TGTGCCATCAGTGAGTCGGGCGGAAAGCCCCAGCATTTT
>TRBV5-6|NA|TRBJ2-7|NA
CASSLGGGVLSYEQYF
TGTGCCAGCAGCTTGGGGGGCGGAGTACTATCCTACGAGCAGTACTTC
>TRBV4-1|NA|TRBJ1-3|NA
CASSQPLGGVGRGRSGNTIYF
TGCGCCAGCAGCCAGCCTCTGGGGGGGGTTGGTCGGGGCCGTTCTGGAAACACCATATATTTT
>TRBV28|NA|TRBJ2-7|NA
CASSQSYEQYF
TGTGCCAGCAGTCAGTCCTACGAGCAGTACTTC
>TRBV25-1|NA|TRBJ1-2|NA
CASTGGDGYTF
TGTGCCAGCACAGGAGGGGATGGCTACACCTTC
>TRBV28|NA|TRBJ1-5|TRBD1
CASRGDRGDSNQPQHF
TGTGCCAGCAGGGGGGACAGGGGGGATAGCAATCAGCCCCAGCATTTT
>TRBV7-9|NA|TRBJ2-5|NA
CASSQKTVQETQYF
TGTGCCAGCAGCCAAAAGACAGTCCAAGAGACCCAGTACTTC
>TRBV5-1|NA|TRBJ2-7|NA
CASSLGTPPEQYF
TGCGCCAGCAGCCTGGGAACCCCCCCCGAGCAGTACTTC
>TRBV10-2|NA|TRBJ2-1|TRBD1
CASSYQMEPSGTGMFF
TGCGCCAGCAGTTACCAAATGGAGCCAAGTGGGACAGGGATGTTCTTC
>TRBV9|NA|TRBJ2-7|NA
CASSVGADTYEQYF
TGTGCCAGCAGCGTAGGGGCTGATACCTACGAGCAGTACTTC
>TRBV2|once|TRBJ1-4|NA
CASSAEVDEKLFF
TGTGCCAGCAGTGCCGAGGTGGATGAAAAACTGTTTTTT
>TRBV6-5|NA|TRBJ2-3|TRBD2
CASRVAGGDTQYF
TGTGCCAGCAGGGTAGCGGGAGGGGATACGCAGTATTTT
>TRBV11-2|NA|TRBJ1-3|TRBD1
CASSLTGGKYTIYF
TGTGCCAGCAGCCTGACAGGGGGCAAATACACCATATATTTT
>TRBV24-1|NA|TRBJ2-1|NA
CATSDPRGYNEQFF
TGTGCCACCAGTGATCCCCGTGGCTACAATGAGCAGTTCTTC
>TRBV12-2|NA|TRBJ2-2|NA
CASRLRLGTGWFGGELFF
TGTGCAAGTCGCTTAAGGCTAGGGACAGGATGGTTCGGCGGGGAGCTGTTTTTT
>TRBV6-1|NA|TRBJ2-1|TRBD2
CASSETPGLVFNEQFF
TGTGCCAGCAGTGAAACCCCGGGACTAGTCTTTAATGAGCAGTTCTTC
>TRBV28|NA|TRBJ1-2|NA
CASTTPRENYGYTF
TGTGCCAGCACCACCCCCAGGGAAAACTATGGCTACACCTTC
>TRBV11-1|NA|TRBJ1-6|NA
CASSPLSARNSPLHF
TGTGCCAGCTCCCCATTGTCAGCGCGGAATTCACCCCTCCACTTT
>TRBV9|NA|TRBJ2-3|NA
CASSFTDTQYF
TGTGCCAGCAGCTTCACAGATACGCAGTATTTT
>TRBV5-1|NA|TRBJ1-4|TRBD1
CASSQGQGNEKLFF
TGCGCCAGCAGCCAGGGACAGGGGAATGAAAAACTGTTTTTT
>TRBV12-3/TRBV12-4|NA|TRBJ2-1|NA
CASSLSQSGKQFF
TGTGCCAGCAGTTTGAGTCAGTCCGGAAAGCAGTTCTTC
>TRBV7-3|NA|TRBJ1-1|NA
CASSLGGGGTEAFF
TGTGCCAGCAGCTTGGGAGGGGGAGGAACTGAAGCTTTCTTT
>TRBV6-2/TRBV6-3|NA|TRBJ1-5|TRBD1
CASSDRGGQPQHF
TGTGCCAGCAGCGACAGGGGCGGGCAGCCCCAGCATTTT
>TRBV20-1|NA|TRBJ1-4|NA
CSASPGTNEKLFF
TGCAGTGCTAGTCCGGGAACTAATGAAAAACTGTTTTTT
>TRBV28|NA|TRBJ2-5|TRBD2
CASSLSSGAGIETQYF
TGTGCCAGCAGTTTAAGTTCGGGAGCGGGAATAGAGACCCAGTACTTC
>TRBV29-1|NA|TRBJ2-3|TRBD2
CSVAISGRADTQYF
TGCAGCGTTGCAATTAGCGGGAGGGCAGATACGCAGTATTTT
>TRBV5-1|NA|TRBJ2-7|NA
CASSFRDPQGDEQYF
TGCGCCAGCAGCTTCCGGGACCCCCAAGGTGACGAGCAGTACTTC
>TRBV12-5|once|TRBJ2-2|NA
CASAENEGLGELFF
TGTGCTAGTGCCGAGAATGAGGGCCTCGGGGAGCTGTTTTTT
>TRBV9|NA|TRBJ2-1|NA
CASSLAGSAAYNEQFF
TGTGCCAGCAGTCTTGCGGGGAGTGCGGCCTACAATGAGCAGTTCTTC
>TRBV5-8|NA|TRBJ2-7|TRBD1
CASSLVHQGELDEQYF
TGTGCCAGCAGCTTGGTGCATCAGGGGGAACTGGACGAGCAGTACTTC
>TRBV6-6|NA|TRBJ1-5|TRBD1
CASSQTGDQPQHF
TGTGCCAGCAGCCAGACAGGGGATCAGCCCCAGCATTTT
>TRBV7-9|once|TRBJ2-7|NA
CASSPHRETSVEQYF
TGTGCCAGCAGCCCCCACAGGGAAACTAGCGTCGAGCAGTACTTC
>TRBV11-2|NA|TRBJ1-1|NA
CASSFGLNTEAFF
TGTGCCAGCAGCTTCGGCCTGAACACTGAAGCTTTCTTT
>TRBV10-2|NA|TRBJ1-5|NA
CASSELDRDNSNQPQHF
TGCGCCAGCAGTGAGCTGGACAGAGACAATAGCAATCAGCCCCAGCATTTT
>TRBV9|NA|TRBJ2-1|TRBD2
CASSPQGLAANEQFF
TGTGCCAGCAGCCCCCAGGGACTAGCGGCAAATGAGCAGTTCTTC